The 17 T cell receptor beta chains below were found in one sample sequenced in a study of T cell responses to AZD1222 COVID-19 vaccine. Profiling relied on immunoSEQ multiplex PCR, and the TCRdb table lists in-frame clones only, not all of them. The data show roughly 120,000 clones, 85% to 95% seen once. Material: peripheral blood, obtained 28 days after the second AZD1222 dose. These receptors were obtained from an adult who received the AZD1222 COVID-19 vaccine.

J is TRBJ2-5 and V is TRBV5-1; TRBD2 matches at 16 bases. This CDR3 is built from 18 residues. V was pared by 4 bases and J by 5 bases, with 11 bases of the junction left unmatched. Germline V gene sequence: CDR1 SGHRS, CDR2 YFSETQ. The CDR3 loop reads CASSPGLAGGPGEETQYF. CDR3 DNA: TGCGCCAGCAGCCCGGGACTAGCGGGAGGGCCGGGGGAGGAGACCCAGTACTTC. Based on the CDR3 plus reference TRBV5-1 and TRBJ2-5, the full variable domain is KAGVTQTPRYLIKTRGQQVTLSCSPISGHRSVSWYQQTPGQGLQFLFEYFSETQRNKGNFPGRFSGRQFSNSRSEMNVSTLELGDSALYLCASSPGLAGGPGEETQYFGPGTRLLVL.

The chain uses TRBV24-1 and TRBJ2-1; 8 nucleotides agree with TRBD2. V lost 6 bases and J lost 2; bases outside the gene matches: 5. The CDR3 contains 15 residues. Germline-derived CDR1 and CDR2 are KGHDR and SFDVKD. The CDR3 DNA reads TGTGCCACCAGTTCATTCGGGAGGGCCTACAATGAGCAGTTCTTC. It yields the protein CATSSFGRAYNEQFF.

V gene TRBV27 combines with J gene TRBJ1-6; D is unresolved. The germline V gene has CDR1 MNHEY and CDR2 SMNVEV (reference sequence). The CDR3 runs 16 residues. With 7 bases removed from V and 3 bases from J, the gap between germline ends came to 16 bases. CDR3 protein: CASKTVGHVYNSPLHF. In DNA form, the CDR3 reads TGTGCCAGCAAGACTGTCGGCCATGTCTATAATTCACCCCTCCACTTT.

V and J are TRBV2 and TRBJ2-1; 9 bases agree with TRBD2. Germline V gene sequence: CDR1 SNHLY, CDR2 FYNNEI. This CDR3 region has 15 residues. V trimming: 1 base; J trimming: 4 bases; junction bases outside the gene matches: 2. The CDR3 is CASSEGTSDYNEQFF. The CDR3 coding sequence is TGTGCCAGCAGTGAAGGGACTAGCGATTACAATGAGCAGTTCTTC.

This clone was recorded a few times. The chain uses TRBV5-4 and TRBJ2-7, with 13 bases matching TRBD2. CDR1 is SGHNT and CDR2 is YYREEE in the germline V gene (reference sequence). The J segment lost 3 bases and the V segment lost 4 bases, leaving 4 bases of the junction unmatched. The CDR3 runs 15 residues. The CDR3 here is CASSLGLAGIYEQYF. The DNA for the CDR3 is TGTGCCAGCAGCCTGGGACTAGCGGGGATCTACGAGCAGTACTTC. Together with reference TRBV5-4 and TRBJ2-7, the CDR3 gives the full variable domain: ETGVTQSPTHLIKTRGQQVTLRCSSQSGHNTVSWYQQALGQGPQFIFQYYREEENGRGNFPPRFSGLQFPNYSSELNVNALELDDSALYLCASSLGLAGIYEQYFGPGTRLTVT.

V is TRBV9 and J is TRBJ1-5; 7 bases align to TRBD1. Germline lookup yields CDR1 SGDLS and CDR2 YYNGEE. This CDR3 spans 15 amino acids. Trimming removed 3 bases from V and 3 bases from J; junction bases left unmatched: 6. The CDR3 is CASSETGEVNQPQHF. The CDR3 bases are TGTGCCAGCAGCGAAACAGGGGAAGTCAATCAGCCCCAGCATTTT.

The CDR3 sequence: CASSWGTSGIDGDTQYF. CDR3 in DNA: TGCGCCAGCAGCTGGGGGACTAGCGGGATTGACGGAGATACGCAGTATTTT. The V and J genes are TRBV5-1 and TRBJ2-3; 13 nucleotides align to TRBD2. The CDR3 has 17 residues. From germline, CDR1 is SGHRS and CDR2 YFSETQ. The junction had 9 bases not matched to a gene; V was cut back by 3 bases and J by 5 bases.

The chain links TRBV7-2 to TRBJ1-4; TRBD1 matches 8 bases. The CDR3 is 15 residues long. V was clipped by 8 bases and J by 7 bases; unmatched bases: 12. Germline CDR1 SGHTA, CDR2 FQGNSA. CDR3 loop: CASQGAAGVGEKLFF. CDR3 nucleotide sequence: TGTGCCAGCCAGGGGGCGGCCGGTGTTGGTGAAAAACTGTTTTTT.

The chain has TRBV28 and TRBJ2-1; D call uncertain. Looked up from germline, CDR1 is MDHEN and CDR2 is SYDVKM. Trimming stripped 4 bases from V and 4 bases from J, with 14 bases between. CDR3 size: 15 residues. CDR3 sequence (DNA): TGTGCCAGCAGTTCCCCCGGCGTGGGTTACAATGAGCAGTTCTTC. Its translation: CASSSPGVGYNEQFF.

The rearrangement joins TRBV29-1 to TRBJ1-2; 8 nucleotides align to TRBD1. The germline V gene has CDR1 SQVTM and CDR2 ANQGSEA. This CDR3 is 13 amino acids long. J gave up 4 bases and V 6 bases, and 7 bases lay outside the gene matches. The CDR3 DNA reads as TGCAGCGTCGCCACCCAGGGGGCCTATGGCTACACCTTC. Translating gives CSVATQGAYGYTF.

The chain carries TRBV24-1 and TRBJ1-1, with D tentatively TRBD1 (6 bases). The V end lost 9 bases, the J end lost 0 bases, and 10 bases lay between the germline ends. CDR1 and CDR2 from the germline V gene are KGHDR and SFDVKD. The CDR3 covers 13 residues. CDR3 coding DNA: TGTGCCACCCGCAGGGGCATGAACACTGAAGCTTTCTTT. Protein product: CATRRGMNTEAFF.

This rearrangement joins TRBV9 to TRBJ2-1; a weak D match, TRBD1 (6 bases). V lost 3 bases to trimming and J lost 7 bases, with 17 bases between them. This CDR3 has 15 residues. The germline V gene has CDR1 SGDLS and CDR2 YYNGEE. In DNA form, the CDR3 reads TGTGCCAGCAGCGCCGGGACGGGACATTGGAATGAGCAGTTCTTC. Translated, it gives CASSAGTGHWNEQFF.

The rearrangement uses TRBV9 and TRBJ1-3; no reliable D call. Trimming stripped 4 bases from V and 3 bases from J, with 17 bases between. CDR1 and CDR2 (germline): SGDLS, YYNGEE. The CDR3 runs to 16 residues. The CDR3 DNA is TGTGCCAGCAGCCCCCGAGAGTCCCGAAGTGGAAACACCATATATTTT. Its translation is CASSPRESRSGNTIYF.

The chain has TRBV10-3 and TRBJ2-1, with D possibly being TRBD1 (7 bases). CDR1 and CDR2 (germline): ENHRY, SYGVKD. This CDR3 contains 14 residues. V was shortened by 0 bases and J by 9 bases, with 12 bases between the two germline ends. CDR3 nucleotide sequence: TGTGCCATCAGTGAGTCAGAGCAGGGGGGTGAGCAGTTCTTC. Protein: CAISESEQGGEQFF.

The rearrangement joins TRBV7-8 to TRBJ1-4, with D unclear. The CDR3 has 16 residues. The V end was cut by 5 bases, the J end by 7 bases, with 20 bases between. Germline CDR1 reads SGHVS; CDR2 reads FQNEAQ. CDR3 sequence (DNA): TGTGCCAGCAGCCAAGAGAGGTGGGGAGTGGGTGAAAAACTGTTTTTT. This gives the protein CASSQERWGVGEKLFF.

V is TRBV6-2 or TRBV6-3 and J is TRBJ1-2; D gene uncertain. V was cut by 2 bases and J by 2 bases, with 9 bases left in between. Germline CDR1 MNHEY, CDR2 SVGEGT. This CDR3 spans 14 amino acids. This chain's CDR3 is CASSYGLTNYGYTF. CDR3 DNA: TGTGCCAGCAGTTACGGTCTTACGAACTATGGCTACACCTTC.

This clone showed up just once. This chain uses TRBV6-1 with TRBJ2-3; 10 bases match TRBD2. V lost 4 bases, J lost 1 base, and 2 bases stayed unmatched. This CDR3 is built from 15 residues. Germline V CDR1 and CDR2: MNHNS, SASEGT. CDR3 in amino acids: CASSGAGGGTDTQYF. CDR3 nucleotide sequence: TGTGCCAGCAGTGGAGCGGGAGGGGGCACAGATACGCAGTATTTT.